The next 12 T cell receptor beta chains were all read from a single sample in a study of cytomegalovirus exposure and HLA in healthy donors. Sequencing used immunoSEQ multiplex PCR; TCRdb keeps in-frame clones, though not all of them. The sample has over 200,000 clones; 70% to 90% are singletons. Input material: PBMCs. The receptors were sampled from a young woman in good health and CMV-seronegative.

The rearrangement uses TRBV5-6 and TRBJ2-7; TRBD2 matches 11 bases. Per germline, CDR1 SGHDT and CDR2 YYEEEE. V was clipped by 4 bases and J by 5 bases; unmatched bases: 5. The length of the CDR3 is 14 residues. The CDR3 DNA follows: TGTGCCAGCAGCGCCCGACTAGCGGGAAACGAGCAGTACTTC. The encoded protein is CASSARLAGNEQYF.

This clone was found once. This chain joins TRBV9 and TRBJ2-1; TRBD1 matches 9 bases. The CDR3 consists of 14 residues. CDR1 and CDR2 (germline): SGDLS, YYNGEE. Trimming removed 3 bases from V and 8 bases from J; junction bases left unmatched: 6. In nucleotides, the CDR3 is TGTGCCAGCAGCGGGGACAGGGCGTTCGATGAGCAGTTCTTC. Amino acid sequence: CASSGDRAFDEQFF.

The chain employs TRBV19 and TRBJ2-2, with no clear D. Germline V gene sequence: CDR1 LNHDA, CDR2 SQIVND (reference sequence). The CDR3 spans 13 residues. V lost 0 bases and J lost 6, with 5 bases in between. CDR3 DNA sequence: TGTGCCAGTAGTATAGATGCAGCCGGGGAGCTGTTTTTT. It yields the protein CASSIDAAGELFF.

V and J are TRBV28 and TRBJ2-7; 7 bases agree with TRBD1. The CDR3 sequence is 15 residues long. V trimming: 6 bases; J trimming: 7 bases; junction bases outside the gene matches: 15. The germline V gene encodes CDR1 MDHEN and CDR2 SYDVKM. This chain's CDR3 is CASSRQGGPYGEQYF. CDR3 nucleotide sequence: TGTGCCAGCAGCCGACAGGGCGGCCCTTATGGGGAGCAGTACTTC.

As to this clone: This specimen includes other DNA sequences encoding the same CDR3. CDR3 sequence (DNA): TGTGCCAGCAGTCAGAACTATGGCTACACCTTC. Its translation: CASSQNYGYTF. The genes are TRBV28 and TRBJ1-2, with D hard to call. This CDR3 spans 11 amino acids. From germline, CDR1 is MDHEN and CDR2 SYDVKM. Trimming removed 5 bases at V and 2 bases at J, with 3 bases between.

The chain is built from TRBV27 and TRBJ1-1; D may be TRBD1 (6 bases). The CDR3 is 12 amino acids. V was pared by 3 bases and J by 7 bases, with 9 bases between. Germline assignment: CDR1 MNHEY and CDR2 SMNVEV (reference sequence). This chain's CDR3 is CASSFRGSEAFF. In nucleotides, the CDR3 is TGTGCCAGCAGTTTCAGGGGCAGTGAAGCTTTCTTT.

The chain recombines TRBV27 with TRBJ1-5; possible D gene TRBD1, 6 bases. Trimming pared 5 bases from V and 0 bases from J, leaving 20 bases between. The CDR3 has 18 amino acids. Germline CDR1 is MNHEY and CDR2 is SMNVEV (reference sequence). The CDR3 region is CASSPQGAGSYSNQPQHF. The CDR3 DNA sequence: TGTGCCAGCAGTCCACAGGGTGCCGGATCCTATAGCAATCAGCCCCAGCATTTT.

The chain links TRBV6-6 to TRBJ2-2, with D possibly TRBD2 on 6 matching bases. The germline V gene has CDR1 MNHNY and CDR2 SVGAGI (reference sequence). This CDR3 contains 15 residues. Between the trimmed V and J ends, which lost 6 bases and 5 bases, there was a span of 16 bases. CDR3 nucleotides: TGTGCCAGCAGGGCCTCCGGGAGTGGGACCGGGGAGCTGTTTTTT. This translates into CASRASGSGTGELFF.

The rearrangement joins TRBV20-1 to TRBJ1-1, with a tentative D call TRBD1 (6 bases). The CDR3 has 10 residues. CDR1 DFQATT and CDR2 SNEGSKA come from the germline V gene (reference sequence). The CDR3 nucleotides are TGCAGGAAAGAGGGGGATGAAGCTTTCTTT. Translating gives CRKEGDEAFF.

This chain connects TRBV27 to TRBJ2-1, with D perhaps TRBD2 (6 bases). Germline values: CDR1 MNHEY, CDR2 SMNVEV (reference sequence). The CDR3 totals 15 residues. Trimming shortened V by 5 bases and J by 3 bases, and 14 bases separated the two germline ends. CDR3: CASSRSGTGYNEQFF. The CDR3 DNA follows: TGTGCCAGCAGTCGCTCCGGGACTGGCTACAATGAGCAGTTCTTC.

The chain is built from TRBV6-5 and TRBJ1-4; D is ambiguous. Between the trimmed V and J ends, which lost 6 bases and 0 bases, there was a span of 8 bases. Germline-derived CDR1 and CDR2 are MNHEY and SVGAGI. The CDR3 totals 14 residues. The CDR3 reads CASSRTATNEKLFF. DNA for the CDR3: TGTGCCAGCAGCCGTACGGCAACTAATGAAAAACTGTTTTTT.

The chain recombines TRBV18 with TRBJ2-1, with TRBD1 as a possible D gene (6 bases). The ends were cut back, 3 bases at V and 7 bases at J, with 16 bases in the middle. Looked up from germline, CDR1 is KGHSH and CDR2 is LQKENI. This CDR3 has 15 residues. In DNA form, the CDR3 reads TGTGCCAGCTCACCTAGGGGCCCTGGGACAAATGAGCAGTTCTTC. It is translated as CASSPRGPGTNEQFF.